The T cell receptor beta chain described here comes from a study of blood T cell repertoires in COVID-19. Per the original data handling: The assay estimated nucleated cells by amplifying reference gene primers. Repertoires were generated with immunoSEQ multiplex PCR, while TCRdb's copy carries only in-frame clones and drops some. For V, J and clone size, that table is used; D and trimming come from the DNA. This table holds approximately 170,000 clones, around 91% found once. The CDR3 is 14 residues long. Germline trimming cut 2 bases from V and 3 bases from J; bases unmatched to any gene: 6. Per germline, CDR1 GTSNPN and CDR2 SVGIG (reference sequence). Participants were aged 18 to 89 years, lived in under 30 US areas, and enrolled virtually. Clinical histories supplied by participants themselves formed the basis of cohort assignment.

The source material was PBMCs or T cells enriched from blood (not recorded which). This sequence was found in a woman aged 18-29 years who had recovered from COVID-19. This chain uses TRBV30 with TRBJ2-7; 8 nucleotides align to TRBD2. The CDR3 DNA reads TGTGCCTGGAGTTGGGGCAGCGGGAGCTACGAGCAGTACTTC. This translates into CAWSWGSGSYEQYF.